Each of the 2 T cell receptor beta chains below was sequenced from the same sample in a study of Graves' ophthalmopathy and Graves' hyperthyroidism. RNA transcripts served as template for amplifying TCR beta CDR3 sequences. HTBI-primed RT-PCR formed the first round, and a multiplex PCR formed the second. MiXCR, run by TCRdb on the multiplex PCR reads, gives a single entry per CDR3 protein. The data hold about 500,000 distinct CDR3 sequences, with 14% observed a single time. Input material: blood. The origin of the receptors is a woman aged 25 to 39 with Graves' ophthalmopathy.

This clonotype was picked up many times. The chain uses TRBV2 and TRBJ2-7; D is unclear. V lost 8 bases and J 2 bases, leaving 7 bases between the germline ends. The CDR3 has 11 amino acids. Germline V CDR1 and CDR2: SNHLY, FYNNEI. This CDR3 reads CASGLPYEQYF. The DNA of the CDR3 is TGTGCCAGCGGCCTACCCTACGAGCAGTACTTC. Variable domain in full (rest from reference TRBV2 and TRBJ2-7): EPEVTQTPSHQVTQMGQEVILRCVPISNHLYFYWYRQILGQKVEFLVSFYNNEISEKSEIFDDQFSVERPDGSNFTLKIRSTKLEDSAMYFCASGLPYEQYFGPGTRLTVT.

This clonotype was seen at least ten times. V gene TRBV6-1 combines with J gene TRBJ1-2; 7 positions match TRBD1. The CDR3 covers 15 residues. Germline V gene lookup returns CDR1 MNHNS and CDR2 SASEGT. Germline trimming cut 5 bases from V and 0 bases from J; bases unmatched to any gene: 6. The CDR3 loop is CASSRQGRANYGYTF. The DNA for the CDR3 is TGTGCCAGCAGTCGACAGGGCCGAGCTAACTATGGCTACACCTTC.